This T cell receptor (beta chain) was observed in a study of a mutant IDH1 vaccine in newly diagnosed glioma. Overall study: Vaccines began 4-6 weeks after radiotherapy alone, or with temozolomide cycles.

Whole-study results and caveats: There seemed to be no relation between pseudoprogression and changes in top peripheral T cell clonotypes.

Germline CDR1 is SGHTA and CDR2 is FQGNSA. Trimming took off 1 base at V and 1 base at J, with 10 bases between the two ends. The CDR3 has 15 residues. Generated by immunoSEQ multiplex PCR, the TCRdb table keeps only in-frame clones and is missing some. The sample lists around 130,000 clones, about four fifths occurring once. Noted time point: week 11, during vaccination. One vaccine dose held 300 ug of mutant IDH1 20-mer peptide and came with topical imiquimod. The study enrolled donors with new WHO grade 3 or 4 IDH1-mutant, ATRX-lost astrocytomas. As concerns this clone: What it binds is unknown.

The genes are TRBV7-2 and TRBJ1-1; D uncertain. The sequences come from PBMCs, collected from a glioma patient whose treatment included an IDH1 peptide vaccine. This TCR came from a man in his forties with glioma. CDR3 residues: CASSLGASPNTEAFF. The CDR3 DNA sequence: TGTGCCAGCAGCTTAGGCGCCAGCCCGAACACTGAAGCTTTCTTT.